The T cell receptor beta chain described here comes from a study of shared clonotypes between healthy human individuals. An assay was performed, and its level was deep. TCRdb's copy holds only in-frame clones and misses some; the assay was immunoSEQ multiplex PCR. This sample yields 490,000 or so clones, of which 70% to 85% are seen a single time; 9.5% to 15% belongs to the top ten. Study-wide results and limits: Sample collection involved blood only; tissue repertoires are likely different.

V gave up 6 bases and J gave up 3 bases; unmatched junction bases: 6. In germline, CDR1 is LGHNA, CDR2 YSLEER. The CDR3 runs to 16 residues. This clone was picked up a small number of times. Antigen: not known. The receptor was derived from a woman aged 40 to 50 in good health. Some clones in this sample may be carry-over from other donors' samples. The chain links TRBV4-3 to TRBJ2-1; 12 bases match TRBD2. Sample: PBMCs. CDR3 sequence (DNA): TGCGCCAGCAGTTCTAGCGGGAGGGCCGGCTACAATGAGCAGTTCTTC. This encodes CASSSSGRAGYNEQFF.